The sequence of this T cell receptor (beta chain) was determined in a study of CD8 T cells in ankylosing spondylitis. In making TCR beta libraries, quantitative 5'-RACE with molecular barcodes was used. TCRdb itself ran the 5' RACE reads through MiXCR, one entry per CDR3 protein. The sample lists about 540,000 distinct CDR3 sequences, 12% occurring once. Study results and limitations: Ankylosing spondylitis blood seemed to carry a telltale TCR beta motif made of under 10 highly homologous variants. Earlier authors reported some of these motif variants in reactive arthritis synovial fluid and blood. Reports say disease-linked clones showed up significantly more in matched ankylosing spondylitis synovial fluid.

This clonotype was observed many times. What it binds is not known. The length of the CDR3 is 16 residues. V was cut by 7 bases and J by 5 bases, with 24 bases left in between. In germline, CDR1 is SQVTM, CDR2 ANQGSEA. This rearrangement joins TRBV29-1 to TRBJ2-1; possibly TRBD1 or TRBD2 for D (5 bases each). Sequenced sample: blood, either unsorted or a sorted T cell fraction (not recorded which). The clonotype originates from a male donor with ankylosing spondylitis. CDR3 sequence (DNA): TGCAGCGCCGCTGCCCGGGGCCATCAAAATGACAATGAGCAGTTCTTC. Translated: CSAAARGHQNDNEQFF.